This TCR beta chain was retrieved from a study of blood T cell repertoires in COVID-19. Study-level information: Researchers got acute and convalescent COVID-19 samples from the United States, Italy and Spain. Sources were T cells, B-cell-depleted T cells, or PBMCs; the material itself was cDNA or gDNA.

This clone was seen a few times. In the original analysis: How many nucleated cells were present was estimated from reference gene primer amplification. The repertoire was sequenced with immunoSEQ multiplex PCR; TCRdb's copy has only in-frame clones and lacks some. The V and J calls and clone size come from that table; D and trimming were worked out from the DNA. The profile covers approximately 110,000 clones, with about 75% appearing a single time and 15% to 20% taken by the ten largest. This clonotype originated in a woman between 65 and 79 years old with acute or convalescent COVID-19. The sequencing input was peripheral blood.

CDR3 coding DNA: TGTGCCAGCAGCATCGACAGGGGCGGTGAAGCTTTCTTT. Protein: CASSIDRGGEAFF. The chain combines TRBV2 with TRBJ1-1, with 8 bases matching TRBD1. Trimming removed 6 bases from V and 7 bases from J; junction bases left unmatched: 7. The CDR3 is made up of 13 amino acids. Germline CDR1 and CDR2: SNHLY and FYNNEI.